This passage covers 18 T cell receptor beta chains from one sample sequenced in a study of T-cell reconstitution after alpha-beta-depleted transplantation in children. The TCRbeta library was prepared with unique molecular identifiers. One entry per CDR3 protein results from TCRdb running MiXCR on the PCR reads. Among a few hundred thousand distinct CDR3 sequences, around two fifths were seen once, and the ten largest hold 25% to 30%. The source was PBMCs, collected before TCRalphabeta/CD19-depleted stem cell transplant. All receptors derive from a girl aged 2-10 years with aplastic anemia, due to receive a stem cell transplant.

This sequence joins TRBV20-1 and TRBJ1-1, with D possibly matching TRBD1 (6 bases). CDR1 and CDR2 from the germline V gene are DFQATT and SNEGSKA (reference sequence). This CDR3 has 16 residues. V was shortened by 6 bases and J by 4 bases, with 24 bases between the two germline ends. The CDR3 DNA is TGCAGTGCATACTTCCGGGCTACAGGGTTGTCCACTGAAGCTTTCTTT. This codes for CSAYFRATGLSTEAFF.

CDR3 sequence: CATAGPLTGELFF. The CDR3 DNA reads as TGTGCCACCGCAGGTCCCCTCACCGGGGAGCTGTTTTTT. The J gene is TRBJ2-2, the V gene TRBV28; D unresolved. V lost 10 bases to trimming and J lost 4 bases, with 13 bases between them. Germline V CDR1 and CDR2: MDHEN, SYDVKM. The CDR3 contains 13 residues.

This clonotype was seen many times. This chain joins TRBV3-1 and TRBJ2-3; 9 nucleotides align to TRBD2. Germline loops: CDR1 LGHDT, CDR2 YNNKEL (reference sequence). V lost 0 bases, J lost 5 bases, and 6 bases stayed unmatched. CDR3 length: 16 residues. The CDR3 region has the DNA TGTGCCAGCAGCCAAGATGGGCGGGAGGGCCAAGATACGCAGTATTTT. It codes for CASSQDGREGQDTQYF.

This chain links TRBV27 with TRBJ2-2, with TRBD1 matching 7 bases. The V gene's germline CDR1 is MNHEY and CDR2 SMNVEV (reference sequence). CDR3 length equals 14 residues. Trimming at V came to 6 bases and at J to 6 bases, leaving 7 bases not matched to a gene. The DNA for the CDR3 is TGTGCCAGCAGCCCGGACAGGAATCCCGGGGAGCTGTTTTTT. As protein: CASSPDRNPGELFF.

This chain uses TRBV10-3 with TRBJ2-3, with 14 bases lining up with TRBD2. The junction had 6 bases not matched to a gene; V was cut back by 7 bases and J by 6 bases. The CDR3 has 15 amino acids. CDR1 ENHRY and CDR2 SYGVKD come from the germline V gene. CDR3 residues: CAITQGLAGVDTQYF. DNA for the CDR3: TGTGCCATCACCCAGGGACTAGCGGGAGTGGATACGCAGTATTTT.

A word on this clonotype: The junction shows a germline mismatch at one end, possibly a read error. V usage is TRBV7-3 and J usage is TRBJ2-2; weak D call: TRBD2 (5 bases). CDR1 SGHTA and CDR2 FQGTGA come from the germline V gene. The CDR3 runs 15 residues. The CDR3 is CASSLSGSPTGELFF. CDR3 nucleotide sequence: TGTGCCAGCAGTTTAAGCGGCTCACCCACCGGGGAGCTGTTTTTT.

This clonotype was counted at least ten times. This sequence joins TRBV10-1 and TRBJ1-6; TRBD1 might be the D (5 bases). Between the trimmed V and J ends, which lost 0 bases and 10 bases, there was a span of 16 bases. This CDR3 spans 16 amino acids. Per germline, CDR1 WNHNN and CDR2 SYGVQD (reference sequence). The chain's CDR3 is CASSESRGETGSPLHF. In DNA form, the CDR3 reads TGCGCCAGCAGTGAGTCCCGAGGGGAAACAGGATCACCCCTCCACTTT.

This clonotype was counted at least ten times. In nucleotides, the CDR3 is TGCGCCAGCAGCCAAGGATTGGGCGGGGCTATCTTCTACGAGCAGTACTTC. Its translation: CASSQGLGGAIFYEQYF. This chain connects TRBV4-3 to TRBJ2-7; D is perhaps TRBD2 (6 bases). This CDR3 has 17 amino acids. Trimming left V 1 base short and J 3 bases short, with 19 bases between. In germline, CDR1 is LGHNA, CDR2 YSLEER.

This clonotype was seen repeatedly, ten times or more. This chain's CDR3 is CASSLRDYEQYF. The CDR3 DNA sequence: TGTGCCAGCAGTTTACGGGACTACGAGCAGTACTTC. J is TRBJ2-7 and V is TRBV12-3 or TRBV12-4; perhaps TRBD2 as D (5 bases). This CDR3 spans 12 amino acids. With 2 bases removed from V and 3 bases from J, the gap between germline ends came to 5 bases.

This clonotype was recorded a few times. V is TRBV9 and J is TRBJ2-2, with TRBD1 identical over 9 bases. Losses at the gene ends were 10 bases for V and 6 bases for J; bases not matched to a gene: 7. The V gene's germline CDR1 is SGDLS and CDR2 YYNGEE. The CDR3 has 13 residues. The CDR3 here is CAGGQGLAGELFF. CDR3 DNA: TGTGCCGGGGGACAGGGCTTGGCCGGGGAGCTGTTTTTT.

Only a few counts were recorded for this clonotype. This rearrangement joins TRBV7-2 to TRBJ2-1, with D perhaps matching TRBD1 (5 bases). Trimming removed 4 bases at V and 9 bases at J, with 19 bases between. CDR3 length: 15 amino acids. CDR1 SGHTA and CDR2 FQGNSA come from the germline V gene. CDR3 sequence: CASSSVGQPMGEQFF. The CDR3 DNA sequence: TGTGCCAGCAGCTCAGTGGGGCAGCCCATGGGTGAGCAGTTCTTC.

A few counts support this clonotype. This chain uses TRBV9 with TRBJ2-3, with D possibly being TRBD1 (5 bases). The CDR3 runs to 16 residues. Germline assignment: CDR1 SGDLS and CDR2 YYNGEE. V lost 2 bases, J lost 0 bases, and 13 bases lay in between. The CDR3 bases are TGTGCCAGCAGCGTCAGGGCCCTGGCGAGCACAGATACGCAGTATTTT. As protein: CASSVRALASTDTQYF.

V is TRBV7-6 and J is TRBJ2-3; tentatively, D is TRBD1 (5 bases). V lost 5 bases and J 4 bases, leaving 16 bases between the germline ends. The CDR3 is 15 amino acids. Per germline, CDR1 SGHVS and CDR2 FNYEAQ. CDR3 loop: CASSPGLGSSDTQYF. CDR3 nucleotide sequence: TGTGCCAGCAGCCCAGGGTTAGGATCATCAGATACGCAGTATTTT.

The chain uses TRBV20-1 and TRBJ2-7, with a weak D call TRBD1 (6 bases). This CDR3 comprises 12 residues. V was cut by 7 bases and J by 0 bases, with 10 bases left in between. From germline, CDR1 is DFQATT and CDR2 SNEGSKA (reference sequence). The CDR3 is CSGWDNSYEQYF. The CDR3 bases are TGCAGTGGGTGGGACAACTCCTACGAGCAGTACTTC.

V usage is TRBV20-1 and J usage is TRBJ2-3; D is perhaps TRBD2 (5 bases). V was pared by 3 bases and J by 5 bases, with 15 bases between. The germline CDR1 and CDR2 sequences are DFQATT and SNEGSKA (reference sequence). The CDR3 covers 14 residues. The CDR3 DNA reads TGCAGTGCTAGCGCTAGGCGGGCACAAGATACGCAGTATTTT. Its translation is CSASARRAQDTQYF.

V usage is TRBV6-1 and J usage is TRBJ1-1; D perhaps matches TRBD1 (6 bases). The V end was cut by 2 bases, the J end by 0 bases, with 13 bases between. Germline V gives CDR1 MNHNS, CDR2 SASEGT. This CDR3 region has 16 residues. CDR3 DNA sequence: TGTGCCAGCAGTGAACTTAGGGGGGCAATGAACACTGAAGCTTTCTTT. This encodes CASSELRGAMNTEAFF.

The rearrangement joins TRBV20-1 to TRBJ2-5; D might be TRBD1 (5 bases). Trimming removed 6 bases at V and 3 bases at J, with 11 bases between. The CDR3 consists of 12 residues. Germline assignment: CDR1 DFQATT and CDR2 SNEGSKA (reference sequence). The CDR3 spells CSAADREETQYF. As DNA, the CDR3 is TGCAGTGCCGCCGACAGAGAAGAGACCCAGTACTTC.

CDR3 nucleotide sequence: TGTGCCACCAGCAGTGACCGGGACGTAGAAAGGGAGACCCAGTACTTC. It encodes CATSSDRDVERETQYF. This sequence joins TRBV15 and TRBJ2-5; D might be TRBD1 or TRBD2, each matching 5 bases. This CDR3 is 16 amino acids long. Trimming removed 3 bases at V and 5 bases at J, with 19 bases between. The V gene's germline CDR1 is LNHNV and CDR2 YYDKDF (reference sequence).